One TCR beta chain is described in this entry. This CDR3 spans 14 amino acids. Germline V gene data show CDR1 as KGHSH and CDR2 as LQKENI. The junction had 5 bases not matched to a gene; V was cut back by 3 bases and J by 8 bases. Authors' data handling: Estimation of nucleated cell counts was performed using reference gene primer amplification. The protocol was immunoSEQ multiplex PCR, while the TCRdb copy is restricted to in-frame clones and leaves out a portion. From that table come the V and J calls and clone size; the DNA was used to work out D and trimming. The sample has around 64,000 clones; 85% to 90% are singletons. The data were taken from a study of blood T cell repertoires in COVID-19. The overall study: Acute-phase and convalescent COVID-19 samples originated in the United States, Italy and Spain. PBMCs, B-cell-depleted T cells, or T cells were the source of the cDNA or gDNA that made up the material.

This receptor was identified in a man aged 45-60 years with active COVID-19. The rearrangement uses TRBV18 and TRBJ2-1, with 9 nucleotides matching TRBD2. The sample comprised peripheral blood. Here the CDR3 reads CASSPGLALDEQFF. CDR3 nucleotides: TGTGCCAGCTCACCGGGACTAGCTCTTGATGAGCAGTTCTTC.